Listed below are T cell receptor beta chains from one sample, sequenced in a study of shared clonotypes between healthy human individuals. TCRdb keeps only in-frame clones here, not all; method: immunoSEQ multiplex PCR. Found here are hundreds of thousands of clones, approximately 95% of them singletons; the top ten hold over 0.095%. The sequencing sample was made of naive CD8+ T cells sorted from blood. The receptor source for this set is a woman between 25 and 40 years old in good health. Each CDR3 is given with its conserved first and last residue. Each record gives: V gene, J gene, D gene, clone size, CDR3 protein, CDR3 DNA. A D gene is named only where the DNA matches it firmly. The size entry is marked missing in some rows and otherwise reads once, few, many or a size class.

TRBV7-9	TRBJ2-7	-	-	CASSQGNGQYF	TGTGCCAGCAGCCAAGGAAATGGGCAGTACTTC
TRBV29-1	TRBJ1-1	-	-	CSVRDFQAFF	TGCAGCGTGCGGGACTTTCAAGCTTTCTTT
TRBV28	TRBJ2-4	-	-	CASSLYRDSLNFLAKNIQYF	TGTGCCAGCAGTTTGTACCGGGACTCGCTCAACTTCTTAGCCAAAAACATTCAGTACTTC
TRBV7-6	TRBJ1-4	TRBD1	-	CASSLAPFRTGGEKLFF	TGTGCCAGCAGCTTAGCGCCTTTCCGGACAGGGGGCGAAAAACTGTTTTTT
TRBV7-9	TRBJ2-7	TRBD2	-	CASSSTSEVSYEQYF	TGTGCCAGCAGCTCTACTAGCGAAGTGTCCTACGAGCAGTACTTC
TRBV14	TRBJ1-2	-	-	CASSQDVGVGGYTF	TGTGCCAGCAGCCAAGATGTGGGAGTCGGCGGCTACACCTTC
TRBV5-4	TRBJ2-7	-	-	CASSVGGSPYEQYF	TGTGCCAGCAGCGTTGGGGGTTCCCCCTACGAGCAGTACTTC
TRBV7-9	TRBJ2-7	-	-	CASSLERYYEQYF	TGTGCCAGCAGCTTAGAGAGGTACTACGAGCAGTACTTC
TRBV6-5	TRBJ2-4	TRBD1	-	CASRRQGPAKNIQYF	TGTGCCAGCAGGCGACAGGGTCCAGCCAAAAACATTCAGTACTTC
TRBV19	TRBJ2-7	TRBD2	-	CASSIGGSTYEQYF	TGTGCCAGTAGTATCGGGGGGTCCACCTACGAGCAGTACTTC
TRBV4-1	TRBJ2-7	TRBD1	-	CASSQAGQGAPDEQYF	TGCGCCAGCAGCCAAGCCGGACAGGGGGCGCCGGACGAGCAGTACTTC
TRBV13	TRBJ2-1	TRBD1	once	CASSWGQGVNEQFF	TGTGCCAGCAGCTGGGGACAGGGAGTCAATGAGCAGTTCTTC
TRBV9	TRBJ1-1	-	-	CASSVGSGMNTEAFF	TGTGCCAGCAGCGTAGGCTCCGGAATGAACACTGAAGCTTTCTTT
TRBV29-1	TRBJ2-3	TRBD2	-	CSVIAGGIDTQYF	TGCAGCGTTATAGCGGGAGGGATAGATACGCAGTATTTT
TRBV27	TRBJ2-2	-	-	CASSPTTGNTGELFF	TGTGCCAGCAGTCCAACGACAGGGAACACCGGGGAGCTGTTTTTT
TRBV30	TRBJ1-2	-	-	CAWSGGQGGYTF	TGTGCCTGGAGCGGGGGGCAGGGTGGCTACACCTTC
TRBV29-1	TRBJ2-3	TRBD2	-	CSVEALAVTDTQYF	TGCAGCGTTGAAGCGCTAGCGGTGACAGATACGCAGTATTTT
TRBV2	TRBJ1-3	TRBD1	-	CATDRGAGNTIYF	TGTGCCACGGACAGGGGAGCTGGAAACACCATATATTTT
TRBV28	TRBJ1-1	-	once	CASSPTKTGEAFF	TGTGCCAGCAGTCCAACCAAGACAGGTGAAGCTTTCTTT
TRBV9	TRBJ2-7	TRBD2	-	CASSVGTSDTYEQYF	TGTGCCAGCAGCGTAGGGACTAGCGATACCTACGAGCAGTACTTC
TRBV6-6	TRBJ1-4	-	-	CASSYSNRAEKLFF	TGTGCCAGCAGTTACTCGAACAGGGCCGAAAAACTGTTTTTT
TRBV5-1	TRBJ2-7	-	-	CASSPNRRPPYEQYF	TGCGCCAGCAGCCCTAACAGACGACCCCCCTACGAGCAGTACTTC